The sample holds many counts of the clone carrying this T cell receptor (beta chain). Its antigen is currently unknown. TCRdb analysed the 5' RACE reads with MiXCR anew, one entry per CDR3 protein. The sample comprises tens of thousands of distinct CDR3 sequences, about 7% of which are singletons, and 36% rests with the top ten. The sample is drawn from a study of T cells after yellow fever vaccination. Germline CDR1 MNHNS, CDR2 SASEGT. The CDR3 spans 15 residues. V was pared by 5 bases and J by 3 bases, with 17 bases between. Study-level results: A large majority of primary-vaccination clones showed up again after the booster (approximately 96% CD4, almost 90% CD8).

The sequence derives from a man aged 30-40 years who received the YFV17D yellow fever vaccine. This chain joins TRBV6-1 and TRBJ2-7, with D perhaps TRBD1 (5 bases). This material consisted of CD8+ T cells sorted from PBMCs, taken 15 days after the yellow fever booster vaccination. The CDR3 bases are TGTGCCAGCAGTCCCTCTGTGGGGCCTAACTACGAGCAGTACTTC. It translates to CASSPSVGPNYEQYF.